This TCR beta chain was sequenced in a study of shared T cell receptors in the human thymus. Germline-derived CDR1 and CDR2 are LGHNA and YSLEER. This CDR3 comprises 12 residues. Trimming shortened V by 6 bases and J by 3 bases, and 8 bases separated the two germline ends. TCRdb's copy holds only in-frame clones and misses some; the assay was immunoSEQ multiplex PCR. This table holds roughly 410,000 clones, 95% found once. The receptor's source is a human donor. The sample consisted of thymocytes. The V call is TRBV4-3, the J call TRBJ1-1; D is perhaps TRBD1 (5 bases). CDR3 loop: CASSQGYTEAFF. The CDR3 DNA is TGCGCCAGCAGTCAGGGATACACTGAAGCTTTCTTT.